The 15 T cell receptor beta chains presented below share a single source sample, sequenced in a study of OX40 agonist ivuxolimab in advanced cancers. The data were produced by immunoSEQ multiplex PCR, yet TCRdb's version contains in-frame clones alone and is incomplete. This sample has approximately 70,000 clones, with around 88% found just once. The specimen was CD4+ or CD8+ T cells sorted from blood, collected in a trial of the OX40 agonist ivuxolimab. All receptors come from an adult with an advanced solid tumor such as melanoma, head and neck, liver or kidney cancer.

The chain joins TRBV19 to TRBJ1-5, with D possibly matching TRBD1 (5 bases). The germline CDR1 and CDR2 sequences are LNHDA and SQIVND (reference sequence). V shed 5 bases and J shed 10 bases, with 18 bases lying between them. There are 14 residues in the CDR3. The CDR3: CASSFPGKGSPQHF. The CDR3 coding sequence is TGTGCCAGTAGTTTCCCCGGTAAGGGGAGTCCCCAGCATTTT.

The V call is TRBV4-2, the J call TRBJ2-7, with a tentative D call TRBD2 (6 bases). Trimming took off 1 base at V and 4 bases at J, with 17 bases between the two ends. The CDR3 has 16 residues. Germline CDR1 and CDR2: LGHNA and YNFKEQ. The CDR3 DNA reads as TGTGCCAGCAGCCAAGGTAACGGAGGGCCGGTATACGAGCAGTACTTC. It codes for CASSQGNGGPVYEQYF.

V and J are TRBV30 and TRBJ2-4; TRBD2 matches at 11 bases. Germline lookup yields CDR1 GTSNPN and CDR2 SVGIG (reference sequence). CDR3 length: 17 residues. With 3 bases clipped from V and 7 bases from J, the junction kept 14 bases outside the gene matches. CDR3 residues: CAWSGLAGTTQGNIQYF. DNA for the CDR3: TGTGCCTGGAGCGGACTAGCGGGTACCACTCAGGGGAACATTCAGTACTTC.

The chain is built from TRBV27 and TRBJ1-2; 10 positions match TRBD1. This CDR3 is 15 amino acids long. Trimming at V came to 5 bases and at J to 4 bases, leaving 7 bases not matched to a gene. Germline assignment: CDR1 MNHEY and CDR2 SMNVEV (reference sequence). CDR3 coding DNA: TGTGCCAGCAGTACGGGACAGGGGAGGACCTATGGCTACACCTTC. Protein sequence: CASSTGQGRTYGYTF.

J is TRBJ2-5 and V is TRBV19, with 7 bases that match TRBD1. The germline V gene has CDR1 LNHDA and CDR2 SQIVND (reference sequence). The CDR3 sequence is 16 residues long. V lost 2 bases to trimming and J lost 2 bases; unmatched junction nucleotides: 8. CDR3 region: CASSITRQGGQETQYF. Written as DNA, the CDR3 is TGTGCCAGTAGTATAACTAGACAGGGTGGACAAGAGACCCAGTACTTC.

The chain carries TRBV7-9 and TRBJ1-1, with no clear D. The CDR3 covers 12 residues. CDR1 is SEHNR and CDR2 is FQNEAQ in the germline V gene (reference sequence). The V and J ends lost 8 bases and 3 bases respectively, with 10 bases between them. The CDR3 region has the DNA TGTGCCAGCGGCGCGACTTACACTGAAGCTTTCTTT. Its protein product is CASGATYTEAFF.

The genes are TRBV30 and TRBJ2-7; 8 nucleotides align to TRBD1. From germline, CDR1 is GTSNPN and CDR2 SVGIG (reference sequence). V was clipped by 1 base and J by 6 bases; unmatched bases: 2. The CDR3 covers 12 residues. The CDR3 sequence is CAWSGTGPEQYF. The CDR3 DNA sequence: TGTGCCTGGAGTGGGACAGGGCCCGAGCAGTACTTC.

The chain recombines TRBV7-1 with TRBJ1-4, with a tentative D call TRBD1 (5 bases). TRBV7-1 is an ORF for which the function is uncertain. The CDR3 spans 16 residues. Trimming shortened V by 4 bases and J by 4 bases, and 16 bases separated the two germline ends. The CDR3 protein is CASSLAVGTNNEKLFF. The CDR3 nucleotides read TGTGCCAGCAGCTTAGCAGTTGGGACTAATAATGAAAAACTGTTTTTT.

The chain is built from TRBV19 and TRBJ1-3; D unresolved. Looked up from germline, CDR1 is LNHDA and CDR2 is SQIVND (reference sequence). The CDR3 totals 15 residues. Trimming shortened V by 5 bases and J by 0 bases, and 11 bases separated the two germline ends. The CDR3 is CASSPQENSGNTIYF. In DNA form, the CDR3 reads TGTGCCAGTAGTCCGCAGGAAAACTCTGGAAACACCATATATTTT. The full variable domain, its missing parts supplied by reference TRBV19 and TRBJ1-3, is DGGITQSPKYLFRKEGQNVTLSCEQNLNHDAMYWYRQDPGQGLRLIYYSQIVNDFQKGDIAEGYSVSREKKESFPLTVTSAQKNPTAFYLCASSPQENSGNTIYFGEGSWLTVV.

The chain joins TRBV10-1 to TRBJ2-2; 7 bases map to TRBD1. Germline CDR1 reads WNHNN; CDR2 reads SYGVQD (reference sequence). Trimming took 3 bases from V and 3 from J; bases not matched to a gene: 1. The CDR3 has 14 amino acids. This chain's CDR3 is CASSDTGDTGELFF. Here the CDR3 DNA reads TGCGCCAGCAGTGATACAGGGGACACCGGGGAGCTGTTTTTT.

This chain joins TRBV23-1 and TRBJ1-4, with D perhaps TRBD1 (6 bases). TRBV23-1 falls under the ORF class, with uncertain function. This CDR3 region has 15 residues. V lost 6 bases to trimming and J lost 4 bases, with 15 bases between them. CDR3 loop: CASSPKGQRNEKLFF. The CDR3 bases are TGCGCCAGCAGCCCCAAGGGACAACGTAATGAAAAACTGTTTTTT.

This clone was recorded once. The J gene is TRBJ2-3, the V gene TRBV30; TRBD2 matches at 7 bases. The CDR3 has 13 residues. In germline, CDR1 is GTSNPN, CDR2 SVGIG (reference sequence). J was trimmed by 4 bases and V by 7 bases; bases with no gene match: 8. CDR3: CASKGGRADTQYF. The DNA of the CDR3 is TGTGCCTCCAAAGGAGGGAGGGCAGATACGCAGTATTTT.

J is TRBJ2-7 and V is TRBV29-1; D perhaps matches TRBD2 (5 bases). Germline loops: CDR1 SQVTM, CDR2 ANQGSEA. V was clipped by 3 bases and J by 3 bases, with 12 bases between them. The CDR3 totals 13 residues. CDR3 DNA sequence: TGCAGCGTTGAGGGCGGGCTTCACTACGAGCAGTACTTC. This codes for CSVEGGLHYEQYF.

This rearrangement joins TRBV5-1 to TRBJ2-2, with D maybe TRBD1 (5 bases). V lost 0 bases, J lost 2 bases, and 11 bases lay in between. The V gene's germline CDR1 is SGHRS and CDR2 YFSETQ. The CDR3 extends over 16 amino acids. The CDR3 nucleotides read TGCGCCAGCAGCTTGGAAGTGACAGCTAACACCGGGGAGCTGTTTTTT. As protein: CASSLEVTANTGELFF.

This chain links TRBV15 with TRBJ2-3; 10 nucleotides agree with TRBD2. Losses at the gene ends were 1 base for V and 0 bases for J; bases not matched to a gene: 7. The germline gives CDR1 LNHNV, CDR2 YYDKDF (reference sequence). This CDR3 is 18 amino acids long. CDR3 region: CATSRVPGLATSTDTQYF. The DNA of the CDR3 is TGTGCCACCAGCAGAGTCCCGGGACTAGCGACTAGCACAGATACGCAGTATTTT.